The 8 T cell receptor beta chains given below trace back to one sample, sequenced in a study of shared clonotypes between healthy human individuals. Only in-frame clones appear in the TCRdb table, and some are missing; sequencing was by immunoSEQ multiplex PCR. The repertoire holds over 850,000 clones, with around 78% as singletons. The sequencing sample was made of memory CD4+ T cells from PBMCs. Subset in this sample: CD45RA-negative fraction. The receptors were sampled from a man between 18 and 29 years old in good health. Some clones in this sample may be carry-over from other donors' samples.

CDR3 coding DNA: TGTGCCAGCACGGAATGGGCAGGGAACACTGAAGCTTTCTTT. It is translated as CASTEWAGNTEAFF. This chain joins TRBV6-6 and TRBJ1-1, with unresolved D. The V gene lost 7 bases and the J gene lost 1 base, with 13 bases spanning the gap. The CDR3 is 14 residues long. The V gene's germline CDR1 is MNHNY and CDR2 SVGAGI (reference sequence).

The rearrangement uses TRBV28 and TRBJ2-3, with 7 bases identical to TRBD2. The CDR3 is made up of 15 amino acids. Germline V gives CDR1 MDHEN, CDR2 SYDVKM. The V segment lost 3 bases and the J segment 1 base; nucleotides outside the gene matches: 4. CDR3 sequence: CASSFTSGGTDTQYF. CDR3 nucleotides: TGTGCCAGCAGTTTTACCAGCGGGGGCACAGATACGCAGTATTTT.

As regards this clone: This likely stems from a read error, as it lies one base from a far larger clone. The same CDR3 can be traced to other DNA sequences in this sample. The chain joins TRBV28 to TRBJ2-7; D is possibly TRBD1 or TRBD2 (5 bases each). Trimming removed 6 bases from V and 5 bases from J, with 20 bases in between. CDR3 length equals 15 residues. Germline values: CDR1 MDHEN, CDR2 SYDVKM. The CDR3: CASRLTGAFGHEQYF. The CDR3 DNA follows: TGTGCCAGCAGACTTACCGGGGCTTTTGGCCACGAGCAGTACTTC.

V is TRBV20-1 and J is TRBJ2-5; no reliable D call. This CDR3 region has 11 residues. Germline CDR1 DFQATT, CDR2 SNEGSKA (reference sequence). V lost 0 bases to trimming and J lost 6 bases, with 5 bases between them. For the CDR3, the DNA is TGCAGTGCTAGAGATTTTCAGACCCAGTACTTC. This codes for CSARDFQTQYF.

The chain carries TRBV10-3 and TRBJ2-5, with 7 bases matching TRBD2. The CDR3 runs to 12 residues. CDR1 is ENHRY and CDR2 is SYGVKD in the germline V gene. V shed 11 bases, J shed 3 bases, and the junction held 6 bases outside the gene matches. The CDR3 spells CAVGGSEETQYF. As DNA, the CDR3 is TGTGCCGTAGGCGGGAGCGAAGAGACCCAGTACTTC.

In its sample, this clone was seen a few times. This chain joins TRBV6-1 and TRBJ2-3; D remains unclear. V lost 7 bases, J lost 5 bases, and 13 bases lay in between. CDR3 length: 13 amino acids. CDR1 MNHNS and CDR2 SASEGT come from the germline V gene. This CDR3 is CASKPPGGDTQYF. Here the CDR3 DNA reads TGTGCCAGCAAGCCCCCTGGTGGAGATACGCAGTATTTT.

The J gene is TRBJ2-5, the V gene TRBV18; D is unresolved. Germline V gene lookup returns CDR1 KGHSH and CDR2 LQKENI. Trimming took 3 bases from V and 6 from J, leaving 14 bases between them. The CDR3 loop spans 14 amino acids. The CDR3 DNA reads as TGTGCCAGCTCACCTCAAAATGCAAGAAAGACCCAGTACTTC. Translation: CASSPQNARKTQYF.

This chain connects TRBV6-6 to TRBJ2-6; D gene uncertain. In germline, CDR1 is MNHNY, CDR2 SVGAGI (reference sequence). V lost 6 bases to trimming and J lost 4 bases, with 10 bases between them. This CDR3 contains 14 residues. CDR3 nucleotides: TGTGCCAGCAGACCAGTCGGGGGGGCCAACGTCCTGACTTTC. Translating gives CASRPVGGANVLTF.